Listed below are T cell receptor beta chains from one sample, sequenced in a study of blood T cell repertoires in COVID-19. The data were produced by immunoSEQ multiplex PCR, yet TCRdb's version contains in-frame clones alone and is incomplete. The sample lists 250,000 to 350,000 clones; 90% were seen once. The sequencing input was PBMCs or T cells enriched from blood (not recorded which). These receptors were obtained from a woman aged 25 to 45 who had recovered from COVID-19. CDR3s include the opening cysteine and the closing phenylalanine or tryptophan. D genes are given only for firm matches. Clone size is given for some rows only: seen once, a few or many times, or a class if the clone is expanded.

d_call	j_call	clone_size	v_call	cdr3_nt	cdr3_aa
-	TRBJ2-1	-	TRBV7-9	TGTGCCAGCAGCCGTATTGAGGAGCAGTTCTTC	CASSRIEEQFF
-	TRBJ2-3	-	TRBV27	TGTGCCAGCAGCCTCCGGGGGAACCAAGTTGGGGGCACAGATACGCAGTATTTT	CASSLRGNQVGGTDTQYF
TRBD1	TRBJ1-5	once	TRBV3-1/TRBV3-2	TGTGCCAGCAGCCACGGTGACAGGGGGTCGTCGGGCAATCAGCCCCAGCATTTT	CASSHGDRGSSGNQPQHF
-	TRBJ2-3	-	TRBV11-2	TGTGCCAGCAGCTTACAGGGCACATACACAGATACGCAGTATTTT	CASSLQGTYTDTQYF
TRBD2	TRBJ2-1	few	TRBV9	TGTGCCAGCAGCGTAGGGCTAGCGGTACCCTACAATGAGCAGTTCTTC	CASSVGLAVPYNEQFF
TRBD1	TRBJ2-1	-	TRBV6-5	TGTGCCAGCAGGGGGACAGGCCTATCCTACAATGAGCAGTTCTTC	CASRGTGLSYNEQFF
TRBD1	TRBJ1-2	-	TRBV7-2	TGTGCCAGCAGCCTGTGGGACAGTGGTGGCTACACCTTC	CASSLWDSGGYTF
TRBD2	TRBJ2-1	-	TRBV30	TGTGCCTGGAGTTTAGCTGGGACTAGCGGGAGAAATGAGCAGTTCTTC	CAWSLAGTSGRNEQFF
TRBD2	TRBJ2-1	-	TRBV29-1	TGCAGCGTTGAACTAGCGGCCCACAATGAGCAGTTCTTC	CSVELAAHNEQFF
-	TRBJ1-1	-	TRBV7-3	TGTGCCAGCTCGCTTCGGGGTAACACTGAAGCTTTCTTT	CASSLRGNTEAFF
TRBD2	TRBJ2-1	-	TRBV6-2/TRBV6-3	TGTGCCAGCAGTTACTCGGGGACTAGGGTCTACAATGAGCAGTTCTTC	CASSYSGTRVYNEQFF
TRBD1	TRBJ2-5	-	TRBV5-8	TGTGCCAGCAGCAAGGGACAGGGGAAACAAGAGACCCAGTACTTC	CASSKGQGKQETQYF
-	TRBJ1-5	-	TRBV6-5	TGTGCCAGCAGAAACCCGGGGGATGGCAATCAGCCCCAGCATTTT	CASRNPGDGNQPQHF
TRBD2	TRBJ2-3	-	TRBV5-1	TGCGCCAGCAGCTTGGGTATAGCGGGAGTGGGACTGGATACGCAGTATTTT	CASSLGIAGVGLDTQYF
-	TRBJ1-1	-	TRBV5-4	TGTGCCAGCAGCTCTCCTGGAAAGGGGATGAACACTGAAGCTTTCTTT	CASSSPGKGMNTEAFF
TRBD1	TRBJ2-7	-	TRBV25-1	TGTGCCAGCAGTGTCGGGGACAGGGTCCACGAGCAGTACTTC	CASSVGDRVHEQYF
-	TRBJ2-2	-	TRBV10-3	TGTGCCATCAGTGTGGAGTTAACCGGGGAGCTGTTTTTT	CAISVELTGELFF
TRBD2	TRBJ2-2	once	TRBV5-4	TGTGCCAGCAGCCCGGGGACTAGCGGGAGGGCCGGGGAGCTGTTTTTT	CASSPGTSGRAGELFF
-	TRBJ2-7	once	TRBV5-6	TGTGCCAGCAGCGGGAGTCGGGAATATACGAGCAGGTACTTC	CASSGSREYTSRYF
-	TRBJ1-1	-	TRBV5-1	TGCGCCAGCAGCTTGGCGGGGGGAGGGGACACTGAAGCTTTCTTT	CASSLAGGGDTEAFF
TRBD1	TRBJ1-1	-	TRBV7-8	TGTGCCAGCAGCCAGACAGGGGGCGAAGCTTTCTTT	CASSQTGGEAFF
TRBD2	TRBJ2-3	-	TRBV2	TGTGCCAGCACCCGACTAGCGGGATCAAGCACAGATACGCAGTATTTT	CASTRLAGSSTDTQYF
TRBD1	TRBJ2-1	-	TRBV18	TGTGCCAGCTCACCCCGTGACAGGGAAAATGAGCAGTTCTTC	CASSPRDRENEQFF
TRBD2	TRBJ2-1	-	TRBV6-5	TGTGCCAGCATAAGCGGGAGCTCCTACAATGAGCAGTTCTTC	CASISGSSYNEQFF
-	TRBJ1-1	-	TRBV28	TGTGCCAGCAGTTTTCCGGGGGGCGCGTTGGGTGAAGCTTTCTTT	CASSFPGGALGEAFF
-	TRBJ2-3	-	TRBV5-4	TGTGCCAGCAGCCCCTCGGGAGTTGGGGCAGATACGCAGTATTTT	CASSPSGVGADTQYF
TRBD1	TRBJ2-5	few	TRBV5-8	TGTGCCAGCAGCTACGGACAGGGGGCGAGGGAGACCCAGTACTTC	CASSYGQGARETQYF
TRBD2	TRBJ2-3	-	TRBV9	TGTGCCAGCAGTATACTAGCGGGACTCCCAGATACGCAGTATTTT	CASSILAGLPDTQYF
-	TRBJ1-2	-	TRBV4-1	TGCGCCAGCAGCCAAGAAATAGGGTCAGGGATTAACTATGGCTACACCTTC	CASSQEIGSGINYGYTF
-	TRBJ1-5	-	TRBV3-1/TRBV3-2	TGTGCCAGCAGCCAAGGTCAGGGTGGTCAGCCCCAGCATTTT	CASSQGQGGQPQHF
TRBD2	TRBJ2-7	-	TRBV7-8	TGTGCCAGCACTAGCGGGAGTAACAACGAGCAGTACTTC	CASTSGSNNEQYF
TRBD1	TRBJ2-5	-	TRBV6-2/TRBV6-3	TGTGCCAGCAGTACTGGGACAGAGAAAGAGACCCAGTACTTC	CASSTGTEKETQYF
TRBD2	TRBJ2-3	-	TRBV19	TGTGCCAGTAGTTTGACTAGCGGGATACCCACAGATACGCAGTATTTT	CASSLTSGIPTDTQYF
-	TRBJ2-1	-	TRBV27	TGTGCCAGCAGTTTACTCGCGGGACCCGACAATGAGCAGTTCTTC	CASSLLAGPDNEQFF
TRBD2	TRBJ2-1	-	TRBV19	TGTGCCAGTAATGCGGGAGGGCCGGATGAGCAGTTCTTC	CASNAGGPDEQFF
-	TRBJ1-2	-	TRBV18	TGTGCCAGCTCCCGAGAGGCGGCGGGGACTTATGGCTACACCTTC	CASSREAAGTYGYTF
TRBD1	TRBJ1-1	-	TRBV27	TGTGCCAGCAGTTTCTCGACAGGGGGCGTGAACACTGAAGCTTTCTTT	CASSFSTGGVNTEAFF
-	TRBJ1-5	-	TRBV7-9	TGTGCCAGCAGCTTATCCGAGGGGGCCCAGCATTTT	CASSLSEGAQHF
-	TRBJ2-7	once	TRBV2	TGTGCCAGCAGTGAAGCGCTGGCAGGAAGCTCCTACGAGCAGTACTTC	CASSEALAGSSYEQYF
-	TRBJ1-5	-	TRBV2	TGTGCCAGCAGTGAGTATCTCTCCTATAGCAATCAGCCCCAGCATTTT	CASSEYLSYSNQPQHF
-	TRBJ2-2	-	TRBV2	TGTGCCAGCAGTGAATTTCGGCAGGGTGGGGAATCGAGGAACACCGGGGAGCTGTTTTTT	CASSEFRQGGESRNTGELFF
-	TRBJ2-2	-	TRBV4-2	TGTGCCAGCAGCCAAGAAGCGCCGGTTCTAACGGACACCGGGGAGCTGTTTTTT	CASSQEAPVLTDTGELFF
-	TRBJ2-5	-	TRBV6-5	TGTGCCAGCAGTTACTCCCAGATGCAAGAGACCCAGTACTTC	CASSYSQMQETQYF
TRBD2	TRBJ2-7	-	TRBV30	TGTGCCTGGAGTTCCCCTAGCGGGTCCCACGAGCAGTACTTC	CAWSSPSGSHEQYF